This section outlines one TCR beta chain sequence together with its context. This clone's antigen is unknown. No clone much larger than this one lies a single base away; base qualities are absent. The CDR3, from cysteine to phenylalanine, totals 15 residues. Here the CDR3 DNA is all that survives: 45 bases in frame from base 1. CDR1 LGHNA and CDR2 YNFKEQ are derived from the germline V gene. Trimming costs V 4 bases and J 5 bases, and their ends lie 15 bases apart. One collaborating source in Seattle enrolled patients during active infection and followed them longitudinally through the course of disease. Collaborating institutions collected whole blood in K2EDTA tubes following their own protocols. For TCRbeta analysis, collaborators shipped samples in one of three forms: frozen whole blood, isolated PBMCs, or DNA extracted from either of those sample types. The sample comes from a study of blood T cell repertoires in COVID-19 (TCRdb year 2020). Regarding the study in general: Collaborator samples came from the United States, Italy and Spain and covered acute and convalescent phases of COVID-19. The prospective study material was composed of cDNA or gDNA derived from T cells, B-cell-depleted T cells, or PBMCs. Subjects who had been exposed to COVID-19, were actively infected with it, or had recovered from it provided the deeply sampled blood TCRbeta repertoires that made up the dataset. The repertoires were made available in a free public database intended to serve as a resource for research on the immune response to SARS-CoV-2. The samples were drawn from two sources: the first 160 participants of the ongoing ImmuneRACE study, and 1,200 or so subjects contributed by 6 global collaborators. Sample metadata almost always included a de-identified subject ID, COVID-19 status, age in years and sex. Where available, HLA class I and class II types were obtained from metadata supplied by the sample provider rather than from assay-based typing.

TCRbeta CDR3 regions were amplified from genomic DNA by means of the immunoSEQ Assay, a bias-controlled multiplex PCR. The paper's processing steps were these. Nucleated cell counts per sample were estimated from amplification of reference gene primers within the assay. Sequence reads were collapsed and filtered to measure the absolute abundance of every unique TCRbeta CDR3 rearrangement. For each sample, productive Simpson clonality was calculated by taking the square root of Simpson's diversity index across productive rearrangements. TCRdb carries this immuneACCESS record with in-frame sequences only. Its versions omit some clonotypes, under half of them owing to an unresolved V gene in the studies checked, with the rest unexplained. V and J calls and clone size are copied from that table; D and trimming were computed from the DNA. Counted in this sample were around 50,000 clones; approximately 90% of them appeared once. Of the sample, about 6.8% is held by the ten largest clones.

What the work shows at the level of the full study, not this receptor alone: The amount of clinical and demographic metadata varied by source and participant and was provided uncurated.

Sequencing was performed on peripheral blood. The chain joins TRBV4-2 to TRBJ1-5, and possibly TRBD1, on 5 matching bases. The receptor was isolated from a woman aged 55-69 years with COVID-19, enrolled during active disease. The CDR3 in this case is CASSPGEAAYQPQHF. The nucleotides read TGTGCCAGCAGCCCGGGGGAGGCCGCTTATCAGCCCCAGCATTTT.